This TCR beta chain was sequenced during a study of cytomegalovirus exposure and HLA in healthy donors. Study-wide background: It was reported in a later analysis that the 100 to 150 validation repertoires used the same platform as the 550 to 850 first-cohort repertoires. Study-wide findings and caveats: Diagnosis of cytomegalovirus status made by the classifier reportedly showed high specificity and sensitivity. Investigators reported 164 TCR beta chains as tied to cytomegalovirus.

This clone showed up just a few times. Its antigen is unknown. Here immunoSEQ multiplex PCR was the method, and the copy in TCRdb shows in-frame clones only, minus some. The sample holds more than 95,000 clones, roughly 88% seen once. This clonotype was obtained from a young man in good health and CMV-seronegative. The sequencing input was PBMCs.

The CDR3 is CASSRDRDKDGYTF. In DNA, the CDR3 is TGTGCCAGCAGTCGCGACAGGGATAAGGATGGCTACACCTTC. The chain uses TRBV6-1 and TRBJ1-2; 7 bases match TRBD1. J lost 6 bases, V lost 5 bases, and 9 bases had no gene match. This CDR3 has 14 amino acids. Per the germline V gene, CDR1 is MNHNS and CDR2 is SASEGT.